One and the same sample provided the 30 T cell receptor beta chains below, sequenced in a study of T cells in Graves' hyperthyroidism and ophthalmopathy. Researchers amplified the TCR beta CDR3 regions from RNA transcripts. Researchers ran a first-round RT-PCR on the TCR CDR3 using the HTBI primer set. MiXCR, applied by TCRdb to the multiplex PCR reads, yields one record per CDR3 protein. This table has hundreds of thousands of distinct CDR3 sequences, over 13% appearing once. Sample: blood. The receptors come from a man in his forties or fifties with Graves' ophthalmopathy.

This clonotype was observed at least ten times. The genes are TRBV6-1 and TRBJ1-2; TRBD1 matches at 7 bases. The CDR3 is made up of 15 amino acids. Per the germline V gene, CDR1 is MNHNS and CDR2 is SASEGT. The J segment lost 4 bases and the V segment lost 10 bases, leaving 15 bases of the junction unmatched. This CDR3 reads CATEREGAGPYGYTF. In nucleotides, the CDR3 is TGTGCCACTGAACGTGAGGGGGCAGGCCCCTATGGCTACACCTTC.

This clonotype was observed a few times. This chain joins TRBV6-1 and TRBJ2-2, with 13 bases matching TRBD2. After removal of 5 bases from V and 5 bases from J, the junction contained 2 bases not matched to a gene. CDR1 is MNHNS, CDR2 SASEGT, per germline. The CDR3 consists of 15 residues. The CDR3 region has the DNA TGTGCCAGCAGTAGGACTAGCGGGGGTACCGGGGAGCTGTTTTTT. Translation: CASSRTSGGTGELFF.

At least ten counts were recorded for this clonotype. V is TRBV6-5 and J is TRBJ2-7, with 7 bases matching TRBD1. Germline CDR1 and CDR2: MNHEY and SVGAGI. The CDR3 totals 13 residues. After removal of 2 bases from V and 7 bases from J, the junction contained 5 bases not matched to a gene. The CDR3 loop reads CASSYEGAEEQYF. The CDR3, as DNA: TGTGCCAGCAGTTACGAGGGGGCTGAAGAGCAGTACTTC.

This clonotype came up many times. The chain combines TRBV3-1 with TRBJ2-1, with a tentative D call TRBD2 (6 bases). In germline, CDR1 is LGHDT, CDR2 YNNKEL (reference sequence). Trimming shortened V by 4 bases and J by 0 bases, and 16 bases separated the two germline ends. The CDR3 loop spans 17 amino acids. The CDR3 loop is CASSPLPLAASYNEQFF. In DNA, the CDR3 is TGTGCCAGCAGCCCACTCCCCTTAGCGGCCTCCTACAATGAGCAGTTCTTC.

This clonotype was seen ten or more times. The CDR3 sequence is CSASLAGNNEQFF. CDR3 DNA sequence: TGCAGTGCTAGTTTAGCGGGGAACAATGAGCAGTTCTTC. The rearrangement links TRBV20-1 to TRBJ2-1; 8 positions agree with TRBD2. CDR3 size: 13 residues. V trimming: 3 bases; J trimming: 5 bases; junction bases outside the gene matches: 3. Germline CDR1 is DFQATT and CDR2 is SNEGSKA (reference sequence).

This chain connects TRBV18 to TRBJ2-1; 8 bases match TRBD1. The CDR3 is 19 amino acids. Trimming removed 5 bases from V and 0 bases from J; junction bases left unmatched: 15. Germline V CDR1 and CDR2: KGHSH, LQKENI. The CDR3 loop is CASSTASTGAANSYNEQFF. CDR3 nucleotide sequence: TGTGCCAGCTCAACTGCATCGACAGGGGCCGCTAACTCCTACAATGAGCAGTTCTTC.

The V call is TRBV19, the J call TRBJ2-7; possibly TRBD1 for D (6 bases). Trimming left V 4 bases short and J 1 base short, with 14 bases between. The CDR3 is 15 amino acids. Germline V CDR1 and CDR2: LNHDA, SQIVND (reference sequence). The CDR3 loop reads CASSTGQWGSYEQYF. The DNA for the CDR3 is TGTGCCAGTAGTACAGGACAGTGGGGTTCCTACGAGCAGTACTTC. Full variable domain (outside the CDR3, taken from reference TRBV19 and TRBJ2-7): DGGITQSPKYLFRKEGQNVTLSCEQNLNHDAMYWYRQDPGQGLRLIYYSQIVNDFQKGDIAEGYSVSREKKESFPLTVTSAQKNPTAFYLCASSTGQWGSYEQYFGPGTRLTVT.

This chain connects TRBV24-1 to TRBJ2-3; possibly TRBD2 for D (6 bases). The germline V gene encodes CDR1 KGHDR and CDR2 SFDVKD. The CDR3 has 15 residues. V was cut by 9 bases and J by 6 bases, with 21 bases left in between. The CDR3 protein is CATQGAQGGSDTQYF. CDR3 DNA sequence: TGTGCCACCCAAGGAGCCCAGGGAGGCTCGGATACGCAGTATTTT.

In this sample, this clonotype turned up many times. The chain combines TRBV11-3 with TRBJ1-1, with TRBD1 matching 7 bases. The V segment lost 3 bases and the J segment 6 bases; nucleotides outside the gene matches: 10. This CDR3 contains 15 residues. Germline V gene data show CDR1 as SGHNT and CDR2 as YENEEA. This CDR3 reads CASSFTRQGGSEAFF. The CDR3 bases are TGTGCCAGCAGCTTTACCAGACAGGGAGGGTCTGAAGCTTTCTTT.

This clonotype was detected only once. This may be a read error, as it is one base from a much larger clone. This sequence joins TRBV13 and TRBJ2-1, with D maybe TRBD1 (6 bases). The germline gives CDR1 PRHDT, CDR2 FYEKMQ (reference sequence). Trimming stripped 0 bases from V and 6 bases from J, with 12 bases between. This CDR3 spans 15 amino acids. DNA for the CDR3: TGTGCCAGCAGCTTAGGTGCAGGGGATTGCAATGAGCAGTTCTTC. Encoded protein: CASSLGAGDCNEQFF.

The chain's CDR3 is CASNGRTRDYGYTF. The CDR3 region has the DNA TGTGCCAGTAATGGACGGACCCGTGACTATGGCTACACCTTC. The chain is built from TRBV6-4 and TRBJ1-2; D not resolved. From germline, CDR1 is MRHNA and CDR2 SNTAGT. This CDR3 has 14 amino acids. Trimming stripped 9 bases from V and 3 bases from J, with 17 bases between.

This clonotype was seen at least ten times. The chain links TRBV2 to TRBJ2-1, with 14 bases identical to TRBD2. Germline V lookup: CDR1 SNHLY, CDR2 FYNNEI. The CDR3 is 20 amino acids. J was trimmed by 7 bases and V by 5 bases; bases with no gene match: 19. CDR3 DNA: TGTGCCAGCAGTCCCACAGGGACTAGCGGGAGTAGGGACGTCGATAATGAGCAGTTCTTC. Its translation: CASSPTGTSGSRDVDNEQFF.

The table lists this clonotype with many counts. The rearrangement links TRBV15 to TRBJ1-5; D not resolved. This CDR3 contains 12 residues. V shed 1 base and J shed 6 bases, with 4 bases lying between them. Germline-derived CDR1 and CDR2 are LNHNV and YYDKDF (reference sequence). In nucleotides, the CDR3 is TGTGCCACCAGCAGAGTAGCTCAGCCCCAGCATTTT. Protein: CATSRVAQPQHF. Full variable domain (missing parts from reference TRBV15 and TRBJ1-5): DAMVIQNPRYQVTQFGKPVTLSCSQTLNHNVMYWYQQKSSQAPKLLFHYYDKDFNNEADTPDNFQSRRPNTSFCFLDIRSPGLGDTAMYLCATSRVAQPQHFGDGTRLSIL.

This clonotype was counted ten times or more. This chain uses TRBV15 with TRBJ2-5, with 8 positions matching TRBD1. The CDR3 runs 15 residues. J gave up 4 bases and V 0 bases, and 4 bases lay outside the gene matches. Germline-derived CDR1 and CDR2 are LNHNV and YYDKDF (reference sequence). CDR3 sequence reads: CATSRDLGTGETQYF. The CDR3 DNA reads TGTGCCACCAGCAGAGATCTAGGGACAGGAGAGACCCAGTACTTC.

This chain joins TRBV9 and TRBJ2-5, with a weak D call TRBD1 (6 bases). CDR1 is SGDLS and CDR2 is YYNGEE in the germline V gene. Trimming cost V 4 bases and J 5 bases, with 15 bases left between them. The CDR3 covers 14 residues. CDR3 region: CASSLGTQGETQYF. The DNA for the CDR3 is TGTGCCAGCAGCCTTGGGACGCAGGGGGAGACCCAGTACTTC.

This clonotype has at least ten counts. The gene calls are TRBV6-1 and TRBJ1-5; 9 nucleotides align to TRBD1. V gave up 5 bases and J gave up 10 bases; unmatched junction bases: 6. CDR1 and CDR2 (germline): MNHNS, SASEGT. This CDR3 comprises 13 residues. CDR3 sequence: CASSMDRGSPQHF. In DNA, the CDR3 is TGTGCCAGCAGTATGGACAGGGGAAGCCCCCAGCATTTT.

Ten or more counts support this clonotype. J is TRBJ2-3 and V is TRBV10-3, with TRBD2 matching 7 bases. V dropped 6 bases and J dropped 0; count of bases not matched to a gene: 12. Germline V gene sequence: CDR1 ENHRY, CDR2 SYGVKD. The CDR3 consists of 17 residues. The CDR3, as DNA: TGTGCCATCAGCGAGCCAGGGAGGGGAACTAGCACAGATACGCAGTATTTT. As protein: CAISEPGRGTSTDTQYF.

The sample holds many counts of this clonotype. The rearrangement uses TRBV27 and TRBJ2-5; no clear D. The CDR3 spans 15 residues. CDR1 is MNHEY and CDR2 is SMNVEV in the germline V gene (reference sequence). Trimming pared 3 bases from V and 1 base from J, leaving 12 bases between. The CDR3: CASSFRGYSQETQYF. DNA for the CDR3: TGTGCCAGCAGTTTCCGTGGATATAGCCAAGAGACCCAGTACTTC.

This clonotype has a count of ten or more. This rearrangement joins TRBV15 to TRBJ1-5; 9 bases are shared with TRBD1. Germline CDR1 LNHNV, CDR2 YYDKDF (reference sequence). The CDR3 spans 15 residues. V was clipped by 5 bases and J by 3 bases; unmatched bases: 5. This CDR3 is CATSEGQGNNQPQHF. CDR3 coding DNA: TGTGCCACCAGCGAGGGACAGGGTAACAATCAGCCCCAGCATTTT.

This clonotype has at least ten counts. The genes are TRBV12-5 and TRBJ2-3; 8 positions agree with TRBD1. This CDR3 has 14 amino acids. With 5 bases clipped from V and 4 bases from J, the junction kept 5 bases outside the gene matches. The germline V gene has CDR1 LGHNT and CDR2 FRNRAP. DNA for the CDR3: TGTGCTAGTGGTCACGGACAGGGTGCAGATACGCAGTATTTT. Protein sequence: CASGHGQGADTQYF.

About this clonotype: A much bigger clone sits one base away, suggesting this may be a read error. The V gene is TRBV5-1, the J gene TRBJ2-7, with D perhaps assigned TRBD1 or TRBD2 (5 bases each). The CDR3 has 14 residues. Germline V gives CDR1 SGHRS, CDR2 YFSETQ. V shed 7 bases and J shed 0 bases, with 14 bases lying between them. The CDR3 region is CASVLGRYSYEQYF. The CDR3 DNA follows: TGCGCCAGCGTACTGGGACGGTACTCCTACGAGCAGTACTTC.

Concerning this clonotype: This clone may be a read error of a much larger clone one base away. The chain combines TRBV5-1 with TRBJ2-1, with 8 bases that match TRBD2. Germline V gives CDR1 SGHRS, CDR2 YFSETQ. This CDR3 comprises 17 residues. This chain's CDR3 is CVSSWTLGTSSYNEQFF. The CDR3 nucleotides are TGCGTCAGCAGCTGGACCCTGGGGACTAGCTCCTACAATGAGCAGTTCTTC.

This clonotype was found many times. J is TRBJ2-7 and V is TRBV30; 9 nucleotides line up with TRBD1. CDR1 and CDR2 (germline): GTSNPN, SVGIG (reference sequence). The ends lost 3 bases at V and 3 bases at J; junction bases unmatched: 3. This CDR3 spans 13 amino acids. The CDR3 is CAWRTGGRYEQYF. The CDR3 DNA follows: TGTGCCTGGAGGACAGGGGGGCGCTACGAGCAGTACTTC. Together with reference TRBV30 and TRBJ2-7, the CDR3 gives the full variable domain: SQTIHQWPATLVQPVGSPLSLECTVEGTSNPNLYWYRQAAGRGLQLLFYSVGIGQISSEVPQNLSASRPQDRQFILSSKKLLLSDSGFYLCAWRTGGRYEQYFGPGTRLTVT.

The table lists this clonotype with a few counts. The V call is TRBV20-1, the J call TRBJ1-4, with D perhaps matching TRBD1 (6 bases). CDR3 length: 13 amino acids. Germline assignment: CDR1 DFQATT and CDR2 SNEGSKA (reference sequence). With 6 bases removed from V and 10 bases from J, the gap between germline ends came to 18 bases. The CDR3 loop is CSAPYPGVGKLFF. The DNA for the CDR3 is TGCAGTGCCCCATATCCAGGGGTGGGAAAACTGTTTTTT.

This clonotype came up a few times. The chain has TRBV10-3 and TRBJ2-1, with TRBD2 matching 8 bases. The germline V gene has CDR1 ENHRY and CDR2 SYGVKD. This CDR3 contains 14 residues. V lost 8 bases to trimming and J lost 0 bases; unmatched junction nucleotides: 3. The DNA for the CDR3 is TGTGCCATCCGAGCGGGAGACTCCTACAATGAGCAGTTCTTC. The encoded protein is CAIRAGDSYNEQFF.

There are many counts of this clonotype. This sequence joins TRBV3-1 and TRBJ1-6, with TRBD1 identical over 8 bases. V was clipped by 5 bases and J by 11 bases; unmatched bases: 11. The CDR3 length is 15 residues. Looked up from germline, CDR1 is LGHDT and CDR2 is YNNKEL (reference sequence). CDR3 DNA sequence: TGTGCCAGCAGCACAACCACAGGGGGGGACCCACCCCTCCACTTT. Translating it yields CASSTTTGGDPPLHF.

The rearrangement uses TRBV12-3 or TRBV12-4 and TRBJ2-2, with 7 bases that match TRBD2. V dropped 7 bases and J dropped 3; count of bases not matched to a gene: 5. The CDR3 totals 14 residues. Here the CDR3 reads CASKGLVDTGELFF. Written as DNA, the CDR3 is TGTGCCAGCAAAGGACTAGTCGACACCGGGGAGCTGTTTTTT.

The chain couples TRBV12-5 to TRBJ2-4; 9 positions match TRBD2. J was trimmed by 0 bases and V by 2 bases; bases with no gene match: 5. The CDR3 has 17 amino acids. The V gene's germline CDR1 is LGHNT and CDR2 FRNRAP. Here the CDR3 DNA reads TGTGCTAGTGGTTTGACCGGGACTAGCACAGCCAAAAACATTCAGTACTTC. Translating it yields CASGLTGTSTAKNIQYF.

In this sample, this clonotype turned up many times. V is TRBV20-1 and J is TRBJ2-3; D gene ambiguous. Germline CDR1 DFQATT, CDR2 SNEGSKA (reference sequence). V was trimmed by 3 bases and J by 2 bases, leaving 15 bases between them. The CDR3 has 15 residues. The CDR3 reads CSASTVLAATDTQYF. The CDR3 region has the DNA TGCAGTGCTAGTACCGTGCTCGCTGCCACAGATACGCAGTATTTT.

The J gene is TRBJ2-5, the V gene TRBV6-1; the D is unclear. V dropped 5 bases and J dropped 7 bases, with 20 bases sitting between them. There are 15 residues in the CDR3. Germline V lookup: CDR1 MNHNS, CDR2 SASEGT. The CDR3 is CASSHPTTSRSTQYF. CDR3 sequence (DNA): TGTGCCAGCAGTCACCCGACCACGTCGAGATCGACCCAGTACTTC.